The source of this TCR beta chain is a study of Ad26.COV2.S vaccination and SARS-CoV-2 variants. Sample treatment: around 19 received Ad26.COV2.S at low or high dose, single or two shots; 5 received placebo; per-sample allocation not given. At day 63 after the first vaccine or placebo injection, samples were drawn. As regards this clone: Other DNA sequences within the sample encode an identical CDR3.

This table comes from immunoSEQ multiplex PCR, and its TCRdb copy is limited to in-frame clones, with some not included. The sample lists more than 300,000 clones; just over 85% were seen once. V shed 5 bases and J shed 0 bases, with 5 bases lying between them. Germline-derived CDR1 and CDR2 are SEHNR and FQNEAQ (reference sequence). There are 12 residues in the CDR3. This receptor was obtained from a person between 18 and 59 years old who received the Ad26.COV2.S COVID-19 vaccine or a placebo. The sequences come from peripheral blood, collected in a trial of Ad26.COV2.S vaccine versus placebo. V and J are TRBV7-9 and TRBJ2-7, with D uncertain. The CDR3 DNA reads as TGTGCCAGCAGCCTTAGCTCCTACGAGCAGTACTTC. Protein: CASSLSSYEQYF.